The clone carrying this TCR beta chain was picked up many times. The antigen remains unidentified. This specimen comes from a study of T-cell memory formation after mild COVID-19. Study at large: Clusters of TCRs were largely donor specific. Study results and limitations: There was a balanced CD4/CD8 profile in clones contracting day 15 to 85, and later expanders leaned CD4+. CD4+ clones that contracted lay mainly in CM and EM; CD8+ ones lay in EMRA.

V shed 4 bases and J shed 2 bases, with 8 bases lying between them. This CDR3 comprises 13 residues. CDR1 and CDR2 from the germline V gene are SGHRS and YFSETQ. TCRdb passed the 5' RACE reads through MiXCR, listing each CDR3 protein once. The sample holds 140,000 or so distinct CDR3 sequences; about 19% are singletons and the top ten take approximately 2.3%. The chain joins TRBV5-1 to TRBJ2-3; no firm D call. Sequenced input: PBMCs or a T cell subset sorted from them (not recorded which). This clonotype originated in an adult woman who had mild COVID-19 (a few samples of this study predate the infection). Cell type and time point are not known. The CDR3 loop reads CASSPFHTDTQYF. Here the CDR3 DNA reads TGCGCCAGCAGCCCGTTTCACACAGATACGCAGTATTTT.